This T cell receptor (beta chain) comes out of a study of OX40 agonist ivuxolimab in advanced cancers. Concerning the study at large: Ivuxolimab, which targeted the costimulatory receptor OX40 (CD134), was an agonistic, fully human IgG2 monoclonal antibody. Intravenous ivuxolimab was administered to patients every 2 weeks at six dose levels: 0.01, 0.1, 0.3, 1.5, 3 and 10 mg/kg. Of the 50 to 55 patients in dose escalation, around 19 had hepatocellular carcinoma, approximately 15 had melanoma, 9 had renal cell carcinoma and 9 had head and neck cancer. A male proportion of roughly 80% and a mean age of 60 years, ranging from 23 to 79, were recorded for the dose-escalation cohort. Patients were allowed to have had prior anti-PD-1, anti-PD-L1 or anti-CTLA-4 therapy, and around 40% of the dose-escalation patients had previously received checkpoint inhibitors. Partial responses occurred in three dose-escalation patients: two with cutaneous melanoma and one with hepatocellular carcinoma. Peripheral TCRbeta sequencing aimed to test whether ivuxolimab altered TCR sequence diversity and caused clonal T-cell expansion. The monotherapy dose-escalation portion (N of about 52 patients) of the phase I ivuxolimab trial is reported in the paper.

To sequence the TCRbeta CDR3 region, genomic DNA was isolated from the sorted cells. TCRbeta CDR3 regions were sequenced using the immunoSEQ Assay. TCRdb mirrors the immuneACCESS table, restricted to in-frame sequences. Some clones are absent from its copies; in checked studies, under half trace to an unresolved V gene, and the reason for the others is unknown. Here the sample has fewer than 75,000 clones; about nine tenths occur a single time. 0.67% of the sample goes to the ten largest clones. The trial excluded patients who had a history of autoimmune disease or who were on systemic immunosuppression. In every dose cohort, peripheral blood was drawn for TCR sequencing at baseline, cycle 4 day 1, and cycle 7 day 1. The samples were taken from a phase I, first-in-human, multicenter, open-label dose-escalation trial of ivuxolimab. Adults with locally advanced or metastatic melanoma, renal cell, hepatocellular, or head and neck squamous cell carcinoma were enrolled in the trial. CD4+ and CD8+ T cells were sorted separately from peripheral blood before TCR sequencing.

This clone appeared a few times. It lacks a known antigen. Base qualities are not provided; no much larger clone lies one nucleotide away. Overall study outcomes, separate from this receptor: Which antigens the clonally expanded peripheral T cells were specific for was not determined. At doses from 0.1 to 3.0 mg/kg, clonal expansion was seen in both CD4+ and CD8+ blood T cells between baseline and week 6. After ivuxolimab, more expanded clones were found on average in CD8+ T cells than in CD4+ T cells. Low levels of normalized T-cell clonal expansion were also seen in some nonresponding patients. In the 0.1-3.0 mg/kg groups, partial responders were among the patients with the lowest normalized peripheral clonal expansion, particularly in CD8+ T cells.

This TCR was recovered from an adult with an advanced solid tumor such as melanoma, head and neck, liver or kidney cancer. The material was CD4+ or CD8+ T cells sorted from blood, obtained in a trial of the OX40 agonist ivuxolimab.

The CDR3 has the sequence CASSPVSYSNQPQHF. The sequence in DNA is TGTGCCAGCAGCCCTGTTAGCTATAGCAATCAGCCCCAGCATTTT. This sequence uses TRBV28 and TRBJ1-5, with the D gene not clear enough to name. V was cut back by 6 bases and J by 0 bases, leaving a gap of 12 bases between them. For CDR1 and CDR2, the germline V gene lists MDHEN and SYDVKM. Counted from cysteine to phenylalanine, this CDR3 has 15 amino acids. This entry keeps only the CDR3 DNA: 45 bases, framed from base 1.